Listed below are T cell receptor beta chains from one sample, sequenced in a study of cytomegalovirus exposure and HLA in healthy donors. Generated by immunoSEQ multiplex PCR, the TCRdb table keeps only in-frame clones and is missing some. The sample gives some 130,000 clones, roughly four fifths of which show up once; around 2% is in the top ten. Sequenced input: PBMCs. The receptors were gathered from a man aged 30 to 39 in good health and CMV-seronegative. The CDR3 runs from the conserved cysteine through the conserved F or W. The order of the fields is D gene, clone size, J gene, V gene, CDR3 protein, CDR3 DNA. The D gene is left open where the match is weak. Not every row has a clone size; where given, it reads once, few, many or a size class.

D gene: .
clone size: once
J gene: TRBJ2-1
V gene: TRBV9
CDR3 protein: CASSVVGGGNNEQFF
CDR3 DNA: TGTGCCAGCAGCGTAGTGGGTGGCGGGAACAATGAGCAGTTCTTC

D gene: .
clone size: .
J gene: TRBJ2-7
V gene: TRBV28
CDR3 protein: CASSLVSSYEQYF
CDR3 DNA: TGTGCCAGCAGTTTAGTCTCCTCCTACGAGCAGTACTTC

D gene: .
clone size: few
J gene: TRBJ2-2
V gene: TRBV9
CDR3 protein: CASSVVGRGDTGELFF
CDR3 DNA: TGTGCCAGCAGCGTAGTCGGCAGGGGGGACACCGGGGAGCTGTTTTTT

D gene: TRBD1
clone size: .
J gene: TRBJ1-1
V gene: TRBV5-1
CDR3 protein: CASSTGTVGYTEAFF
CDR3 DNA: TGCGCCAGCAGCACGGGGACAGTCGGATACACTGAAGCTTTCTTT

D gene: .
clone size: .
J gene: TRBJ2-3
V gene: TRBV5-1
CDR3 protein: CASRAEGVDTQYF
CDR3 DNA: TGCGCCAGCAGGGCCGAAGGGGTGGATACGCAGTATTTT

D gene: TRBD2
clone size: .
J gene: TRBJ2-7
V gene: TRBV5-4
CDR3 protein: CASRPGTSASYEQYF
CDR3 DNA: TGTGCCAGCAGGCCGGGGACTAGCGCGTCCTACGAGCAGTACTTC

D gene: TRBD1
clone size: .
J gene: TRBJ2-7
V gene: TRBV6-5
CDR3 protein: CASSYAWDSTYEQYF
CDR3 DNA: TGTGCCAGCAGTTACGCATGGGACAGTACCTACGAGCAGTACTTC

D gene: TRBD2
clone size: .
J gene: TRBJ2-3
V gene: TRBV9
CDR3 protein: CASSVWGTSGSLAHAKTSTDTQYF
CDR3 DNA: TGTGCCAGCAGCGTCTGGGGGACTAGCGGGAGTCTTGCCCACGCTAAAACTAGCACAGATACGCAGTATTTT

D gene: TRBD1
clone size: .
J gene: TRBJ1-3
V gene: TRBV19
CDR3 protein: CASSPTGGTGNTIYF
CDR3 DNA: TGTGCCAGTAGCCCGACAGGGGGTACTGGAAACACCATATATTTT

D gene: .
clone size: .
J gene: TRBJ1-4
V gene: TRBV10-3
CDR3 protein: CAIRSGGDNEKLFF
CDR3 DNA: TGTGCCATCAGATCGGGAGGGGATAATGAAAAACTGTTTTTT

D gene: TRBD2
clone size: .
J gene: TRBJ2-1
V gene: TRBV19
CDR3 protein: CASSAGRALNEQFF
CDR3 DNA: TGTGCCAGTAGTGCCGGGAGGGCCCTGAATGAGCAGTTCTTC

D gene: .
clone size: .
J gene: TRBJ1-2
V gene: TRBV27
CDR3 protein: CATPQDEGDYGYTF
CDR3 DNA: TGTGCCACCCCCCAGGACGAGGGGGACTATGGCTACACCTTC

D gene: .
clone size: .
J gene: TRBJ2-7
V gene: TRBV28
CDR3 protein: CASRTVMSYEQYF
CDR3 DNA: TGTGCCAGCAGGACAGTAATGTCCTACGAGCAGTACTTC

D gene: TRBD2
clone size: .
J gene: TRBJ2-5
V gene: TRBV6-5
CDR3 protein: CASSQGLAGETQYF
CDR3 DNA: TGTGCCAGCAGCCAGGGACTAGCGGGAGAGACCCAGTACTTC

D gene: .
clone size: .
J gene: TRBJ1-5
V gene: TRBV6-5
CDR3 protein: CASSSQTGDQPQHF
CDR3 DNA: TGTGCCAGCAGTTCTCAGACAGGTGATCAGCCCCAGCATTTT

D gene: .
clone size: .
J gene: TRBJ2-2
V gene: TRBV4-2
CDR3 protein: CASRKEDGSGELFF
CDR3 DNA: TGTGCCAGCAGAAAAGAGGACGGGAGCGGGGAGCTGTTTTTT

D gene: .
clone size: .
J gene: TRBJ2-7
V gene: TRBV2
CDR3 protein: CASSEAGDYEQYF
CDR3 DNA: TGTGCCAGCAGTGAAGCAGGGGACTACGAGCAGTACTTC

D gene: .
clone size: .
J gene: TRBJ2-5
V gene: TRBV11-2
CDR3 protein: CASSERIGAGGAETQYF
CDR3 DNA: TGTGCCAGCAGCGAAAGGATAGGGGCCGGAGGGGCGGAGACCCAGTACTTC

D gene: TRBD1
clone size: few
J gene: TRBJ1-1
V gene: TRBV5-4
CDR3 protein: CASSLAGGTNTEAFF
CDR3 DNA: TGTGCCAGCAGCCTGGCAGGGGGGACGAACACTGAAGCTTTCTTT

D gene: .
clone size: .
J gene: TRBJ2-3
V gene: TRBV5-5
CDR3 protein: CASSKGGVEDTQYF
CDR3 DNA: TGTGCCAGCAGCAAAGGGGGGGTTGAAGATACGCAGTATTTT

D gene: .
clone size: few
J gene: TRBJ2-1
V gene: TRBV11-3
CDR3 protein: CASSLDSGDEQFF
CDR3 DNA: TGTGCCAGCAGCTTAGATTCCGGGGATGAGCAGTTCTTC

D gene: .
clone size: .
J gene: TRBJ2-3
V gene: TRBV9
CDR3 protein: CASSSTDRTQYF
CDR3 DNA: TGTGCCAGCAGCTCCACAGATAGGACGCAGTATTTT

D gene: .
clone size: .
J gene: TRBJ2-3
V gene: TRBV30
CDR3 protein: CAWSRGRGPTDTQYF
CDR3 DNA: TGTGCCTGGAGTAGAGGACGGGGTCCCACAGATACGCAGTATTTT